The 28 T cell receptor beta chains reported below all come from one sample, sequenced in a study of tumor-infiltrating lymphocytes in localized non-small cell lung cancer. Generated by immunoSEQ multiplex PCR, the TCRdb table keeps only in-frame clones and is missing some. The sample lists approximately 9,600 clones; under 80% were seen once. The specimen sequenced was uninvolved lung tissue not adjacent to the tumor. These receptors all come from a human donor with non-small cell lung cancer.

V gene TRBV5-6 combines with J gene TRBJ2-2, with D perhaps assigned TRBD1 or TRBD2 (5 bases each). The CDR3 is made up of 16 amino acids. Germline CDR1 and CDR2: SGHDT and YYEEEE. Trimming cost V 1 base and J 8 bases, with 18 bases left between them. The CDR3 protein is CASSLWGGGRGGELFF. The DNA of the CDR3 is TGTGCCAGCAGCTTGTGGGGCGGCGGCCGGGGAGGGGAGCTGTTTTTT.

This chain links TRBV11-2 with TRBJ2-1; the match to TRBD2 covers 7 bases. This CDR3 has 16 amino acids. CDR1 is SGHAT and CDR2 is FQNNGV in the germline V gene. The junction had 6 bases not matched to a gene; V was cut back by 4 bases and J by 0 bases. This CDR3 reads CASSSISGPSYNEQFF. The CDR3 coding sequence is TGTGCCAGCAGCTCTATTAGCGGGCCCTCCTACAATGAGCAGTTCTTC.

The rearrangement joins TRBV5-6 to TRBJ2-3, with D uncertain. Germline V gene sequence: CDR1 SGHDT, CDR2 YYEEEE. The CDR3 totals 14 residues. Trimming took off 0 bases at V and 0 bases at J, with 5 bases between the two ends. CDR3 protein: CASSLGISTDTQYF. DNA of the CDR3: TGTGCCAGCAGCTTGGGAATCAGCACAGATACGCAGTATTTT.

The chain carries TRBV9 and TRBJ2-3; D is perhaps TRBD2 (5 bases). V shed 5 bases and J shed 4 bases, with 11 bases lying between them. Germline CDR1 is SGDLS and CDR2 is YYNGEE. The CDR3 is 13 amino acids. The CDR3, as DNA: TGTGCCAGCAGGGCGGGTGGCGCAGATACGCAGTATTTT. Translated: CASRAGGADTQYF.

This chain joins TRBV11-2 and TRBJ1-1, with 8 nucleotides matching TRBD1. The CDR3 length is 14 residues. The germline V gene has CDR1 SGHAT and CDR2 FQNNGV. V lost 2 bases, J lost 11 bases, and 10 bases stayed unmatched. CDR3 protein: CASSLKGLRGRAFF. The CDR3 DNA sequence: TGTGCCAGCAGCTTAAAAGGACTCAGGGGGCGGGCTTTCTTT.

This clone has only a few counts. The V gene is TRBV15, the J gene TRBJ1-5, with D unresolved. V lost 5 bases and J lost 0, with 11 bases in between. Germline lookup yields CDR1 LNHNV and CDR2 YYDKDF (reference sequence). The CDR3 is 15 amino acids. This CDR3 reads CATSEKVLSNQPQHF. The CDR3 DNA reads as TGTGCCACCAGCGAAAAGGTTCTTAGCAATCAGCCCCAGCATTTT.

The rearrangement uses TRBV5-1 and TRBJ2-5; D unclear. Trimming left V 5 bases short and J 5 bases short, with 16 bases between. CDR1 SGHRS and CDR2 YFSETQ come from the germline V gene. This CDR3 has 14 residues. The CDR3 region has the DNA TGCGCCAGCAGTCGAGACCGCGAGACGGAGACCCAGTACTTC. It yields the protein CASSRDRETETQYF.

This chain links TRBV14 with TRBJ2-2; 12 positions match TRBD2. Germline CDR1 SGHDN, CDR2 FVKESK. This CDR3 has 19 residues. Unmatched junction bases numbered 13, after V lost 4 bases and J lost 4 bases. CDR3 in amino acids: CASSPYAQTSGSPTGELFF. CDR3 bases: TGTGCCAGCAGCCCCTACGCACAGACTAGCGGGAGTCCCACCGGGGAGCTGTTTTTT.

The chain joins TRBV6-5 to TRBJ1-2; TRBD1 matches at 7 bases. Germline V lookup: CDR1 MNHEY, CDR2 SVGAGI. V was clipped by 8 bases and J by 7 bases; unmatched bases: 10. CDR3 length: 13 residues. The CDR3 spells CASSTGQIGGYTF. CDR3 sequence (DNA): TGTGCCAGCTCGACAGGGCAGATTGGTGGCTACACCTTC.

The chain is built from TRBV7-2 and TRBJ1-5; 9 bases map to TRBD1. Germline loops: CDR1 SGHTA, CDR2 FQGNSA. V gave up 6 bases and J gave up 3 bases; unmatched junction bases: 3. CDR3 size: 14 residues. The CDR3 DNA follows: TGTGCCAGCAGTCGGGACAGGGTCAATCAGCCCCAGCATTTT. The encoded protein is CASSRDRVNQPQHF.

The chain couples TRBV10-3 to TRBJ2-3; D gene unclear. CDR3 length: 13 residues. Germline CDR1 and CDR2: ENHRY and SYGVKD. Deletions cut 3 bases from V and 4 bases from J, with 8 bases between. The CDR3 coding sequence is TGTGCCATCAGTGATTTTGTGGCAGATACGCAGTATTTT. Protein sequence: CAISDFVADTQYF.

The CDR3 DNA is TGTGCCAGCAGTCCTCCCGGGACAGGGGGCAATGAGCAGTTCTTC. This translates into CASSPPGTGGNEQFF. The chain employs TRBV28 and TRBJ2-1, with 11 nucleotides matching TRBD1. The germline V gene has CDR1 MDHEN and CDR2 SYDVKM. The ends lost 5 bases at V and 6 bases at J; junction bases unmatched: 6. The CDR3 is 15 residues long. Full variable domain (missing parts from reference TRBV28 and TRBJ2-1): DVKVTQSSRYLVKRTGEKVFLECVQDMDHENMFWYRQDPGLGLRLIYFSYDVKMKEKGDIPEGYSVSREKKERFSLILESASTNQTSMYLCASSPPGTGGNEQFFGPGTRLTVL.

The chain has TRBV9 and TRBJ2-2, with unresolved D. V dropped 0 bases and J dropped 6 bases, with 6 bases sitting between them. The V gene's germline CDR1 is SGDLS and CDR2 YYNGEE. This CDR3 comprises 13 residues. In DNA, the CDR3 is TGTGCCAGCAGCGTAGCAGTTGCCGGGGAGCTGTTTTTT. It translates to CASSVAVAGELFF.

The chain couples TRBV21-1 to TRBJ2-3; no DNA check was done on the table's D call, TRBD2. TRBV21-1 is reported as a pseudogene. This CDR3 has 14 amino acids. The CDR3 DNA sequence: TGTGCCAGCAATCTAGCGGGACGGTCAGATACGCAGTATTTT. Translating it yields CASNLAGRSDTQYF.

The chain combines TRBV28 with TRBJ1-5; no firm D call. Germline assignment: CDR1 MDHEN and CDR2 SYDVKM. The CDR3 spans 13 residues. V was cut by 6 bases and J by 7 bases, with 13 bases left in between. CDR3 DNA sequence: TGTGCCAGCAGGCCCACACGGAACCAGCCCCAGCATTTT. Its translation is CASRPTRNQPQHF.

The chain is built from TRBV2 and TRBJ2-6; TRBD1 is a possible D gene (5 bases). This CDR3 spans 14 amino acids. Looked up from germline, CDR1 is SNHLY and CDR2 is FYNNEI. Trimming removed 5 bases at V and 2 bases at J, with 7 bases between. The CDR3 coding sequence is TGTGCCAGCAGTCGACAGACTGGGGCCAACGTCCTGACTTTC. Translating it yields CASSRQTGANVLTF.

The chain is built from TRBV5-1 and TRBJ1-4; the match to TRBD1 covers 8 bases. Germline CDR1 reads SGHRS; CDR2 reads YFSETQ. After removal of 3 bases from V and 4 bases from J, the junction contained 5 bases not matched to a gene. The CDR3 loop spans 15 amino acids. CDR3 sequence: CASSSQGASNEKLFF. The DNA of the CDR3 is TGCGCCAGCAGCTCGCAGGGGGCAAGTAATGAAAAACTGTTTTTT.

The chain is built from TRBV7-6 and TRBJ1-2, with D unresolved. This CDR3 contains 13 residues. V was clipped by 4 bases and J by 7 bases, with 13 bases between them. The V gene's germline CDR1 is SGHVS and CDR2 FNYEAQ. CDR3 sequence (DNA): TGTGCCAGCAGCTCCCGGTCGAGCTCTGGCTACACCTTC. Encoded protein: CASSSRSSSGYTF.

V usage is TRBV2 and J usage is TRBJ2-5, with 8 bases fitting TRBD2. V lost 4 bases, J lost 2 bases, and 6 bases stayed unmatched. In germline, CDR1 is SNHLY, CDR2 FYNNEI. The CDR3 consists of 15 residues. The CDR3 protein is CASSAVGGGQETQYF. CDR3 nucleotide sequence: TGTGCCAGCAGTGCCGTTGGCGGGGGGCAAGAGACCCAGTACTTC. Using reference TRBV2 and TRBJ2-5 for the parts outside the CDR3, the full variable domain is EPEVTQTPSHQVTQMGQEVILRCVPISNHLYFYWYRQILGQKVEFLVSFYNNEISEKSEIFDDQFSVERPDGSNFTLKIRSTKLEDSAMYFCASSAVGGGQETQYFGPGTRLLVL.

The J gene is TRBJ2-3, the V gene TRBV18; 13 bases map to TRBD2. Germline V gene lookup returns CDR1 KGHSH and CDR2 LQKENI. Trimming at V came to 6 bases and at J to 4 bases, leaving 19 bases not matched to a gene. The CDR3 has 20 amino acids. CDR3 protein: CASSPFRTSGSSFGADTQYF. CDR3 DNA sequence: TGTGCCAGCTCCCCCTTTAGGACTAGCGGGAGTTCTTTTGGCGCAGATACGCAGTATTTT.

V and J are TRBV7-3 and TRBJ1-1; 7 bases agree with TRBD1. Germline CDR1 reads SGHTA; CDR2 reads FQGTGA. The V and J ends lost 5 bases and 4 bases, in that order; junction bases with no gene match: 10. The CDR3 has 15 residues. DNA of the CDR3: TGTGCCAGCAGCCACGGGGAGGGGGCAAGCACTGAAGCTTTCTTT. It is translated as CASSHGEGASTEAFF.

This clone was detected a few times. The CDR3, as DNA: TGTGCCAGCATCCTGGGCGGGGTAGGCGATACAGATACGCAGTATTTT. It yields the protein CASILGGVGDTDTQYF. The genes are TRBV2 and TRBJ2-3; maybe TRBD2 (6 bases). This CDR3 is 16 amino acids long. Germline V CDR1 and CDR2: SNHLY, FYNNEI. The ends were cut back, 7 bases at V and 3 bases at J, with 20 bases in the middle.

This clone is a singleton in its sample. Other DNA sequences from this sample encode an identical CDR3 as well. The chain couples TRBV28 to TRBJ2-3; 7 positions agree with TRBD2. The CDR3 consists of 14 residues. V lost 3 bases and J lost 3; bases outside the gene matches: 3. Germline CDR1 and CDR2: MDHEN and SYDVKM. In DNA, the CDR3 is TGTGCCAGCAGTTTTCTTAGCGGGACAGATACGCAGTATTTT. The encoded protein is CASSFLSGTDTQYF.

The CDR3 DNA sequence: TGCGCCAGCAGCCAAGATGGGAGACAAGAGACCCAGTACTTC. Residues: CASSQDGRQETQYF. The V gene is TRBV4-3, the J gene TRBJ2-5, with TRBD2 as a possible D gene (5 bases). V was clipped by 0 bases and J by 2 bases, with 7 bases between them. Germline CDR1 is LGHNA and CDR2 is YSLEER. The CDR3 is 14 residues long.

The chain combines TRBV7-3 with TRBJ2-7; D is undetermined. The V gene's germline CDR1 is SGHTA and CDR2 FQGTGA. V was clipped by 2 bases and J by 2 bases, with 10 bases between them. The CDR3 covers 14 residues. The CDR3 nucleotides read TGTGCCAGCAGCTTAGGCCTGGGTACCTACGAGCAGTACTTC. Protein product: CASSLGLGTYEQYF.

This rearrangement joins TRBV7-6 to TRBJ2-5; 13 bases are a match to TRBD2. With V trimmed by 5 bases and J by 2 bases, 2 bases remained unmatched. The germline CDR1 and CDR2 sequences are SGHVS and FNYEAQ. There are 15 residues in the CDR3. This chain's CDR3 is CASSGLAGAQETQYF. CDR3 nucleotides: TGTGCCAGCAGCGGACTAGCGGGGGCGCAAGAGACCCAGTACTTC.

The chain employs TRBV10-1 and TRBJ2-1, with 8 bases lining up with TRBD2. Germline-derived CDR1 and CDR2 are WNHNN and SYGVQD (reference sequence). This CDR3 contains 17 residues. V dropped 3 bases and J dropped 7; count of bases not matched to a gene: 14. CDR3 sequence (DNA): TGCGCCAGCAGTGAAAATAAAGGGGGTAGCGGGGCGAATGAGCAGTTCTTC. Translation gives CASSENKGGSGANEQFF.

In its sample, this clone was seen once. The J gene is TRBJ2-5, the V gene TRBV2; no clear D. The length of the CDR3 is 11 residues. Germline V gene lookup returns CDR1 SNHLY and CDR2 FYNNEI. Trimming pared 8 bases from V and 4 bases from J, leaving 8 bases between. The CDR3 is CASVLAETQYF. DNA of the CDR3: TGTGCCAGCGTCCTTGCAGAGACCCAGTACTTC.